Ten or more counts support the clone carrying this T cell receptor (beta chain). Its target is unknown. The V and J ends lost 5 bases and 5 bases, in that order; junction bases with no gene match: 10. CDR3 size: 16 residues. Germline V lookup: CDR1 SEHNR, CDR2 FQNEAQ (reference sequence). These data are taken from a study of identical twins. Study-wide points: Cord blood's abundant beta clonotypes had fewer insertions, unlike memory repertoires.

Addition of a universal primer site occurred through template switching, and cDNA carried unique molecular identifiers. TCRdb used MiXCR to reprocess the 5' RACE reads, holding one entry per CDR3 protein. Among a few hundred thousand distinct CDR3 sequences listed, roughly an eighth were seen once. This sample was shared with a second study, whose subject was yellow fever vaccine responses in identical twins.

The sample was CD4+ T cells sorted from blood. The clonotype comes from a woman under 30 in good health. V and J are TRBV7-9 and TRBJ2-1, with TRBD1 identical over 9 bases. The CDR3 reads CASSQVPGQGHNEQFF. The CDR3, as DNA: TGTGCCAGCAGCCAAGTCCCGGGACAGGGACACAATGAGCAGTTCTTC.